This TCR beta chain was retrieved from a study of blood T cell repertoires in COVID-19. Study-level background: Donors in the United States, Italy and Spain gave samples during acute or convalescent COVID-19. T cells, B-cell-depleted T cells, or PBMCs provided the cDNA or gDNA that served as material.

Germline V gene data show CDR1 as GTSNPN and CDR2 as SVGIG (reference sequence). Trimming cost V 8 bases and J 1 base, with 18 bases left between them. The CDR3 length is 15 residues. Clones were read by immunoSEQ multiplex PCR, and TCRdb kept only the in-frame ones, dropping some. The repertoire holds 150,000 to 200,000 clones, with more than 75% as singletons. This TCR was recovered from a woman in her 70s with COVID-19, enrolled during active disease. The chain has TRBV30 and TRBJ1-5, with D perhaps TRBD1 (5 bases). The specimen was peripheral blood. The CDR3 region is CARPTGTKSNQPQHF. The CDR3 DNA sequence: TGTGCCAGACCAACCGGGACTAAAAGCAATCAGCCCCAGCATTTT.